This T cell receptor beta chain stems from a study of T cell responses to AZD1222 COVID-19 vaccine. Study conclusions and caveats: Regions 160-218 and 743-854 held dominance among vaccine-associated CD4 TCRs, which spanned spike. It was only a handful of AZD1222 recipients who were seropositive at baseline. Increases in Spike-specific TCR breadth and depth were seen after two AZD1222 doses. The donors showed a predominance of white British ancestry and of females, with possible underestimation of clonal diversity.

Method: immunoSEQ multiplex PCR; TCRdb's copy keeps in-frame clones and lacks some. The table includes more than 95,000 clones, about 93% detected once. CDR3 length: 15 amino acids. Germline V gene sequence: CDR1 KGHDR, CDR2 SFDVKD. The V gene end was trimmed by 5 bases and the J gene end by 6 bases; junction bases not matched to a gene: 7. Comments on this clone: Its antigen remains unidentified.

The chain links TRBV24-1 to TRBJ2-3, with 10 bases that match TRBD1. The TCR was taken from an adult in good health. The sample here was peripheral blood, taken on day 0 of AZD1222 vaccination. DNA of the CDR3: TGTGCCACCAGTGGCACCGGGACAGGGGTTGATACGCAGTATTTT. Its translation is CATSGTGTGVDTQYF.